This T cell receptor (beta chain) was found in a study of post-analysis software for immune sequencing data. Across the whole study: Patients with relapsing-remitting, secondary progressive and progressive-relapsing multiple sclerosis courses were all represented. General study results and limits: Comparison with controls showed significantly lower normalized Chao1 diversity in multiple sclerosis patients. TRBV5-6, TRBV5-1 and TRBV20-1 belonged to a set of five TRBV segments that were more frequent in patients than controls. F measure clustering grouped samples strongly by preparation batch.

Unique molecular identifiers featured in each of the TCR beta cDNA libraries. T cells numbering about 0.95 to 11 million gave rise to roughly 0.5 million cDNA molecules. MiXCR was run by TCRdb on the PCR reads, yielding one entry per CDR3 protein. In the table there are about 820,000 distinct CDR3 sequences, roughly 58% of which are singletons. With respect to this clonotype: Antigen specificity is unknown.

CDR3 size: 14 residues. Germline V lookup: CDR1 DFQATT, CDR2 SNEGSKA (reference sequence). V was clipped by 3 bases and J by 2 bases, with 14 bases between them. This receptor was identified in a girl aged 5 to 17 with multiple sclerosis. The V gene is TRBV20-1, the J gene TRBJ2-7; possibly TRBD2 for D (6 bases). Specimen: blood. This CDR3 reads CSASGGARAYEQYF. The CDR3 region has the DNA TGCAGTGCTAGTGGCGGGGCTCGAGCCTACGAGCAGTACTTC.